One sample yielded the 3 T cell receptor beta chains listed below, sequenced in a study of post-analysis software for immune sequencing data. The antigens these receptors bind are not known. Researchers reported that TCR beta cDNA libraries carried unique molecular identifiers. In TCRdb, the PCR reads were re-called with MiXCR into one record per CDR3 protein. The sample has hundreds of thousands of distinct CDR3 sequences, about 53% seen once; the top ten hold 4% to 5.5%. General study findings and limits: Included in a set of a few TRBV segments more frequent in patients than controls were TRBV5-6, TRBV5-1 and TRBV20-1.

Sequencing was done on a sample of blood. All receptors come from a girl aged 10 to 17 with multiple sclerosis.

This clonotype has a handful of counts. The chain combines TRBV6-6 with TRBJ1-2, with 11 bases lining up with TRBD1. The J segment lost 3 bases and the V segment lost 6 bases, leaving 3 bases of the junction unmatched. The CDR3 totals 14 residues. The germline V gene has CDR1 MNHNY and CDR2 SVGAGI (reference sequence). As DNA, the CDR3 is TGTGCCAGCAGGAGGGACAGGGGGGACTATGGCTACACCTTC. It encodes CASRRDRGDYGYTF.

This clonotype appeared a few times. The junction shows a germline mismatch at one end, possibly a read error. The chain has TRBV7-7 and TRBJ2-1, with D perhaps matching TRBD2 (5 bases). There are 14 residues in the CDR3. Germline lookup yields CDR1 SSHAT and CDR2 FNYEAQ (reference sequence). DNA of the CDR3: TGTGCTAGCAGCTTAGCTCCCCGAGGGAATGAGCAGTTCTTC. It encodes CASSLAPRGNEQFF.

Details on this clonotype: Relative to the germline gene, one junction end is altered; a read error may explain this. The V and J genes are TRBV5-1 and TRBJ2-7, with 7 bases that match TRBD1. The CDR3 is 15 amino acids. CDR1 is SGHRS and CDR2 is YFSETQ in the germline V gene. The CDR3 reads CASSLFGTEAYGQYF. The CDR3, as DNA: TGCGCCAGCAGCTTGTTCGGGACAGAGGCCTACGGGCAGTACTTC.